The 28 T cell receptor beta chains below were found in one sample sequenced in a study of identical twins. TCRdb re-derived calls from the 5' RACE reads in MiXCR, one entry per CDR3 protein. Among approximately 890,000 distinct CDR3 sequences listed, around an eighth were seen once. The same sample was also used in a study of yellow fever vaccine responses in identical twins.

The material sequenced was PBMCs. The source is a woman aged 18 to 35 in good health.

The gene calls are TRBV6-1 and TRBJ2-7; 9 nucleotides match TRBD1. With V trimmed by 5 bases and J by 2 bases, 7 bases remained unmatched. Germline values: CDR1 MNHNS, CDR2 SASEGT. The CDR3 is made up of 15 amino acids. CDR3 region: CASSPDRGGTYEQYV. The CDR3 coding sequence is TGTGCCAGCAGTCCGGACAGGGGTGGGACCTACGAGCAGTACGTC.

V usage is TRBV28 and J usage is TRBJ2-7; 9 nucleotides align to TRBD1. Per the germline V gene, CDR1 is MDHEN and CDR2 is SYDVKM. V dropped 6 bases and J dropped 3; count of bases not matched to a gene: 9. The CDR3 runs to 15 residues. The CDR3 DNA follows: TGTGCCAGCAGCACATTGACAGGGGGTAACTACGAGCAGTACTTC. It encodes CASSTLTGGNYEQYF. Drawing the rest from reference TRBV28 and TRBJ2-7, the complete variable domain is DVKVTQSSRYLVKRTGEKVFLECVQDMDHENMFWYRQDPGLGLRLIYFSYDVKMKEKGDIPEGYSVSREKKERFSLILESASTNQTSMYLCASSTLTGGNYEQYFGPGTRLTVT.

The rearrangement links TRBV4-1 to TRBJ2-5; 7 bases are a match to TRBD2. V gave up 1 base and J gave up 5 bases; unmatched junction bases: 10. This CDR3 is built from 16 residues. Germline V gives CDR1 MGHRA, CDR2 YSYEKL. In DNA form, the CDR3 reads TGCGCCAGCAGCCAAGGTGGCGGGAGAATTGGGGAGACCCAGTACTTC. Translation: CASSQGGGRIGETQYF.

The chain uses TRBV12-3 or TRBV12-4 and TRBJ1-3; 7 bases align to TRBD1. The CDR3 loop spans 16 amino acids. The V gene end was trimmed by 1 base and the J gene end by 0 bases; junction bases not matched to a gene: 3. In DNA form, the CDR3 reads TGTGCCAGCAGTTTAGGGGGACAGAACTCTGGAAACACCATATATTTT. Translation gives CASSLGGQNSGNTIYF.

The chain links TRBV14 to TRBJ2-1, with TRBD2 as a possible D gene (6 bases). CDR3 length: 16 residues. V shed 1 base and J shed 2 bases, with 12 bases lying between them. Germline loops: CDR1 SGHDN, CDR2 FVKESK. The CDR3: CASSQVAGPAYNEQFF. As DNA, the CDR3 is TGTGCCAGCAGCCAAGTGGCGGGGCCCGCCTACAATGAGCAGTTCTTC. The complete variable domain, with remaining parts taken from reference TRBV14 and TRBJ2-1, reads EAGVTQFPSHSVIEKGQTVTLRCDPISGHDNLYWYRRVMGKEIKFLLHFVKESKQDESGMPNNRFLAERTGGTYSTLKVQPAELEDSGVYFCASSQVAGPAYNEQFFGPGTRLTVL.

This clonotype was seen a single time. The chain carries TRBV12-2 and TRBJ1-5; the D call in the table, TRBD1, was not verified against the DNA. TRBV12-2 is assigned pseudogene status. The CDR3 spans 13 residues. This chain's CDR3 is CASRLRVNQPQHF. Here the CDR3 DNA reads TGTGCAAGTCGCCTCAGGGTAAATCAGCCCCAGCATTTT.

The chain couples TRBV15 to TRBJ2-5; D call uncertain. This CDR3 contains 12 residues. Germline assignment: CDR1 LNHNV and CDR2 YYDKDF (reference sequence). V lost 1 base to trimming and J lost 5 bases, with 5 bases between them. This CDR3 reads CATSRVSETQYF. CDR3 DNA: TGTGCCACCAGCAGAGTGTCGGAGACCCAGTACTTC.

This clonotype has more than one count but fewer than ten. The chain uses TRBV11-2 and TRBJ2-1, with D possibly called TRBD1 or TRBD2 (5 bases each). There are 17 residues in the CDR3. Germline V gives CDR1 SGHAT, CDR2 FQNNGV. Trimming removed 5 bases from V and 5 bases from J, with 22 bases in between. CDR3 nucleotide sequence: TGTGCCAGCAGCCCTCGTGGGGATGGGGCCGGGGACAATGAGCAGTTCTTC. Translated, it gives CASSPRGDGAGDNEQFF.

This chain links TRBV27 with TRBJ2-7; D possibly corresponds to TRBD2 (7 bases). The V end was cut by 3 bases, the J end by 4 bases, with 13 bases between. CDR1 MNHEY and CDR2 SMNVEV come from the germline V gene (reference sequence). The CDR3 covers 14 residues. The CDR3 nucleotides are TGTGCCAGCAGTTTGGGGGGGCAGCTTTACGAGCAGTACTTC. Translating it yields CASSLGGQLYEQYF.

CDR3 nucleotide sequence: TGCAGCGTTGACGGGTCAACGCAGTATTTT. This encodes CSVDGSTQYF. This sequence joins TRBV29-1 and TRBJ2-3; D uncertain. CDR3 length: 10 amino acids. Germline values: CDR1 SQVTM, CDR2 ANQGSEA. Trimming shortened V by 3 bases and J by 9 bases, and 7 bases separated the two germline ends.

V usage is TRBV7-8 and J usage is TRBJ2-1, with TRBD2 identical over 8 bases. CDR3 length: 18 amino acids. The germline V gene has CDR1 SGHVS and CDR2 FQNEAQ. With V trimmed by 0 bases and J by 6 bases, 13 bases remained unmatched. CDR3 region: CASSLARRVLAGVNEQFF. The CDR3 region has the DNA TGTGCCAGCAGCTTAGCGCGTAGGGTTCTAGCGGGCGTCAATGAGCAGTTCTTC. Supplemented by reference TRBV7-8 and TRBJ2-1, the full variable domain reads GAGVSQSPRYKVAKRGQDVALRCDPISGHVSLFWYQQALGQGPEFLTYFQNEAQLDKSGLPSDRFFAERPEGSVSTLKIQRTQQEDSAVYLCASSLARRVLAGVNEQFFGPGTRLTVL.

The genes are TRBV6-1 and TRBJ2-1; 9 bases match TRBD1. CDR3 size: 13 residues. CDR1 and CDR2 from the germline V gene are MNHNS and SASEGT. V was clipped by 5 bases and J by 13 bases; unmatched bases: 9. In DNA form, the CDR3 reads TGTGCCAGCAGTCATCCCGGGACAGGGTCTCAGTTCTTC. This codes for CASSHPGTGSQFF.

J is TRBJ2-7 and V is TRBV3-1; 7 bases map to TRBD1. The V gene end was trimmed by 0 bases and the J gene end by 2 bases; junction bases not matched to a gene: 13. Germline V lookup: CDR1 LGHDT, CDR2 YNNKEL (reference sequence). This CDR3 spans 18 amino acids. The CDR3, as DNA: TGTGCCAGCAGCCAAGATGGTGCAGGGGGTGAGGGCACCTACGAGCAGTACGTC. It specifies CASSQDGAGGEGTYEQYV.

V gene TRBV4-1 combines with J gene TRBJ2-3, with a possible D match to TRBD2 (6 bases). This CDR3 spans 14 amino acids. Germline CDR1 reads MGHRA; CDR2 reads YSYEKL. V was pared by 3 bases and J by 2 bases, with 9 bases between. The CDR3 loop reads CASSQAGTTDTQYF. DNA of the CDR3: TGCGCCAGCAGCCAGGCGGGAACCACAGATACGCAGTATTTT.

This chain joins TRBV7-7 and TRBJ2-5; D uncertain. Germline CDR1 reads SSHAT; CDR2 reads FNYEAQ (reference sequence). CDR3 size: 13 residues. The V end was cut by 2 bases, the J end by 4 bases, with 8 bases between. This CDR3 is CASSLSPVETQYF. DNA of the CDR3: TGTGCCAGCAGCTTATCCCCCGTAGAGACCCAGTACTTC.

This clonotype showed up just a few times. The chain uses TRBV6-1 and TRBJ2-1, with 7 nucleotides matching TRBD2. CDR1 and CDR2 (germline): MNHNS, SASEGT. V shed 2 bases and J 2 bases; nucleotides not matched to a gene: 3. This CDR3 has 15 amino acids. The CDR3 reads CASSELRGAYNEQFF. The CDR3 nucleotides read TGTGCCAGCAGTGAATTACGGGGGGCCTACAATGAGCAGTTCTTC.

This chain links TRBV6-6 with TRBJ1-1; D remains ambiguous. The germline V gene has CDR1 MNHNY and CDR2 SVGAGI (reference sequence). This CDR3 region has 13 residues. Trimming stripped 6 bases from V and 6 bases from J, with 14 bases between. As DNA, the CDR3 is TGTGCCAGCAGCCAAGACACGGTCGCTGAAGCTTTCTTT. Translated: CASSQDTVAEAFF.

This clonotype was observed many times. This chain uses TRBV10-3 with TRBJ2-5; D is unclear. Trimming stripped 2 bases from V and 5 bases from J, with 3 bases between. The germline V gene has CDR1 ENHRY and CDR2 SYGVKD. The CDR3 extends over 11 amino acids. The CDR3 is CAISERETQYF. The CDR3 coding sequence is TGTGCCATCAGTGAGAGGGAGACCCAGTACTTC.

The rearrangement joins TRBV3-1 to TRBJ2-1, with 12 bases aligning to TRBD2. The CDR3 sequence is 15 residues long. Germline CDR1 is LGHDT and CDR2 is YNNKEL (reference sequence). Losses at the gene ends were 6 bases for V and 4 bases for J; bases not matched to a gene: 4. The CDR3, as DNA: TGTGCCAGCAGAATCGGACTAGCGGGGTACAATGAGCAGTTCTTC. Translation gives CASRIGLAGYNEQFF.

This clonotype was recorded a few times. The chain combines TRBV12-3 or TRBV12-4 with TRBJ2-7; tentatively, D is TRBD1 (6 bases). V was clipped by 2 bases and J by 7 bases, with 15 bases between them. This CDR3 spans 14 amino acids. The CDR3 is CASSLWGLGLEQYF. Here the CDR3 DNA reads TGTGCCAGCAGTTTATGGGGGCTCGGTCTTGAGCAGTACTTC.

The rearrangement joins TRBV10-3 to TRBJ2-4; a weak D match, TRBD2 (5 bases). From germline, CDR1 is ENHRY and CDR2 SYGVKD. The V end was cut by 6 bases, the J end by 6 bases, with 12 bases between. The CDR3 has 13 residues. CDR3 sequence reads: CAISALATNIQYF. The DNA of the CDR3 is TGTGCCATCAGCGCCCTAGCTACAAACATTCAGTACTTC.

This clonotype was found a few times. This chain connects TRBV5-6 to TRBJ1-1, with 8 bases lining up with TRBD1. Germline values: CDR1 SGHDT, CDR2 YYEEEE. The V segment lost 4 bases and the J segment 6 bases; nucleotides outside the gene matches: 5. This CDR3 is 13 amino acids long. The DNA for the CDR3 is TGTGCCAGCAGCACTCGGACAGGGCCTGAAGCTTTCTTT. It specifies CASSTRTGPEAFF.

The chain is built from TRBV21-1 and TRBJ2-4; the listed D gene, TRBD2, was not tested against the DNA. TRBV21-1 is deemed a pseudogene. CDR3 length: 18 amino acids. CDR3 nucleotides: TGTGCCAGCAGCAAAGTTGTCCAGCGGGAGGGCCAAAAAAACATTCAGTACTTC. This sequence encodes CASSKVVQREGQKNIQYF.

J is TRBJ2-5 and V is TRBV6-1; weak D call: TRBD2 (6 bases). CDR3 length: 14 amino acids. The germline V and J ends were trimmed by 7 bases and 2 bases, with 14 bases remaining between them. The V gene's germline CDR1 is MNHNS and CDR2 SASEGT. CDR3 nucleotides: TGTGCCAGCAACCCTCGGGACTTACAAGAGACCCAGTACTTC. Translated: CASNPRDLQETQYF.

This chain connects TRBV7-9 to TRBJ2-3, with D tentatively TRBD2 (5 bases). This CDR3 has 14 amino acids. V was shortened by 5 bases and J by 9 bases, with 18 bases between the two germline ends. The germline V gene encodes CDR1 SEHNR and CDR2 FQNEAQ (reference sequence). This CDR3 is CASSAEIREGTQYF. The CDR3 DNA is TGTGCCAGCAGCGCGGAGATTCGGGAAGGCACGCAGTATTTT. The whole variable domain, filled in from reference TRBV7-9 and TRBJ2-3, reads DTGVSQNPRHKITKRGQNVTFRCDPISEHNRLYWYRQTLGQGPEFLTYFQNEAQLEKSRLLSDRFSAERPKGSFSTLEIQRTEQGDSAMYLCASSAEIREGTQYFGPGTRLTVL.

The sample holds many counts of this clonotype. One end of the junction does not line up with germline, which may come from a read error. The V gene is TRBV10-1, the J gene TRBJ2-1; D is ambiguous. This CDR3 is built from 12 residues. CDR1 is WNHNN and CDR2 is SYGVQD in the germline V gene (reference sequence). The CDR3 nucleotides read TGTGCCAGCAGTGAAGCGCGGAATGAGCAGTTCTTC. Amino acids: CASSEARNEQFF.

This clonotype was detected ten times or more. The genes are TRBV6-5 and TRBJ1-1; unclear D gene. The ends were cut back, 2 bases at V and 11 bases at J, with 18 bases in the middle. CDR3 length: 14 amino acids. Germline V lookup: CDR1 MNHEY, CDR2 SVGAGI. CDR3 sequence (DNA): TGTGCCAGCAGTTACACGGGCAGCAGTGACTTCGCTTTCTTT. Its translation is CASSYTGSSDFAFF.

This clonotype was detected only a few times. The V call is TRBV10-3, the J call TRBJ2-7; D possibly corresponds to TRBD2 (6 bases). The length of the CDR3 is 15 residues. V was cut by 2 bases and J by 3 bases, with 14 bases left in between. Germline CDR1 ENHRY, CDR2 SYGVKD. CDR3 DNA: TGTGCCATCAGTGAGGGGGGGACCCGTTTCTACGAGCAGTACGTC. As protein: CAISEGGTRFYEQYV.